One sample yielded the 17 T cell receptor beta chains listed below, sequenced in a study of technical replicates of blood from a few donors. Profiled with immunoSEQ multiplex PCR; TCRdb holds only in-frame clones, not every one. The sample yields roughly 76,000 clones, around 90% seen once. Input material: T cells isolated from PBMCs. These receptors originate from a human donor in good health. Some clones in this sample may be carry-over from other donors' samples.

The gene calls are TRBV21-1 and TRBJ1-1. TRBV21-1 is a pseudogene. CDR3 length: 15 residues. CDR3 protein: CASSPRTGLYTEAFF. The CDR3 DNA follows: TGTGCCAGCAGCCCACGGACTGGGTTATACACTGAAGCTTTCTTT.

The rearrangement links TRBV15 to TRBJ2-1; 10 bases agree with TRBD2. The CDR3 loop spans 16 amino acids. The germline CDR1 and CDR2 sequences are LNHNV and YYDKDF (reference sequence). The ends lost 5 bases at V and 3 bases at J; junction bases unmatched: 7. CDR3 DNA: TGTGCCACCAGCGGCGGACTAGCGGTATTCTACAATGAGCAGTTCTTC. This codes for CATSGGLAVFYNEQFF. The complete variable domain, with remaining parts taken from reference TRBV15 and TRBJ2-1, reads DAMVIQNPRYQVTQFGKPVTLSCSQTLNHNVMYWYQQKSSQAPKLLFHYYDKDFNNEADTPDNFQSRRPNTSFCFLDIRSPGLGDTAMYLCATSGGLAVFYNEQFFGPGTRLTVL.

This clone was detected only once. CDR3 in amino acids: CASSSRLAGISGYNEQFF. In DNA, the CDR3 is TGTGCCAGTAGTTCCCGACTAGCGGGAATTTCCGGGTACAATGAGCAGTTCTTC. V usage is TRBV19 and J usage is TRBJ2-1; 11 bases align to TRBD2. The CDR3 has 18 residues. Looked up from germline, CDR1 is LNHDA and CDR2 is SQIVND (reference sequence). The V gene end was trimmed by 5 bases and the J gene end by 4 bases; junction bases not matched to a gene: 13.

The CDR3 protein is CASSLYRGGTEAFF. The CDR3 DNA reads TGTGCCAGCAGTTTATACAGGGGCGGCACTGAAGCTTTCTTT. The gene calls are TRBV6-1 and TRBJ1-1, with 7 bases fitting TRBD1. V was pared by 5 bases and J by 4 bases, with 7 bases of the junction left unmatched. CDR1 and CDR2 (germline): MNHNS, SASEGT. CDR3 size: 14 residues.

The V and J genes are TRBV19 and TRBJ1-1; D unclear. The ends were cut back, 6 bases at V and 1 base at J, with 12 bases in the middle. The CDR3 sequence is 14 residues long. CDR1 and CDR2 from the germline V gene are LNHDA and SQIVND (reference sequence). The DNA of the CDR3 is TGTGCCAGTAGCCACCTGGCCCCGAACACTGAAGCTTTCTTT. Translating gives CASSHLAPNTEAFF.

The chain couples TRBV4-3 to TRBJ1-1; D not certain. Trimming stripped 9 bases from V and 1 base from J, with 9 bases between. The germline CDR1 and CDR2 sequences are LGHNA and YSLEER. The CDR3 loop spans 12 amino acids. The CDR3 nucleotides are TGCGCCAGTTCCCGGGGGAACACTGAAGCTTTCTTT. As protein: CASSRGNTEAFF.

The rearrangement links TRBV6-6 to TRBJ2-7; D is unclear. Trimming removed 6 bases from V and 2 bases from J, with 14 bases in between. Germline CDR1 MNHNY, CDR2 SVGAGI (reference sequence). CDR3 size: 14 residues. CDR3 in amino acids: CASRPSIEAYEQYF. CDR3 DNA sequence: TGTGCCAGCAGACCATCGATAGAGGCCTACGAGCAGTACTTC.

The chain employs TRBV5-1 and TRBJ2-7; maybe TRBD1 (5 bases). Germline V gives CDR1 SGHRS, CDR2 YFSETQ. V lost 4 bases to trimming and J lost 4 bases, with 9 bases between them. CDR3 length equals 12 residues. The CDR3, as DNA: TGCGCCAGCAGCAAGGGGTCGTACGAGCAGTACTTC. The encoded protein is CASSKGSYEQYF.

The CDR3 protein is CASSIPLFLPRDNVLNYGYTF. The CDR3 nucleotides are TGTGCCAGTAGTATTCCTCTCTTCCTACCCCGGGACAACGTCCTTAACTATGGCTACACCTTC. The gene calls are TRBV19 and TRBJ1-2, with D maybe TRBD1 (6 bases). Between the trimmed V and J ends, which lost 3 bases and 1 base, there was a span of 30 bases. CDR1 LNHDA and CDR2 SQIVND come from the germline V gene (reference sequence). The CDR3 is 21 amino acids.

This sequence joins TRBV4-3 and TRBJ2-2; TRBD2 aligns across 12 bases. The CDR3 totals 17 residues. The germline V gene encodes CDR1 LGHNA and CDR2 YSLEER. Trimming cost V 4 bases and J 5 bases; bases outside gene matches: 8. The CDR3 spells CASSPMTSGSRTGELFF. Written as DNA, the CDR3 is TGCGCCAGCAGCCCCATGACTAGCGGGAGTAGGACCGGGGAGCTGTTTTTT.

J is TRBJ2-2 and V is TRBV27, with TRBD1 matching over 11 bases. Looked up from germline, CDR1 is MNHEY and CDR2 is SMNVEV (reference sequence). This CDR3 has 15 amino acids. With 3 bases clipped from V and 7 bases from J, the junction kept 4 bases outside the gene matches. The CDR3: CASSFSGQGVGELFF. CDR3 sequence (DNA): TGTGCCAGCAGTTTTTCGGGACAGGGGGTCGGGGAGCTGTTTTTT.

J is TRBJ1-3 and V is TRBV6-5; TRBD1 aligns across 7 bases. The CDR3 runs to 15 residues. Trimming took 4 bases from V and 5 from J; bases not matched to a gene: 8. Germline CDR1 reads MNHEY; CDR2 reads SVGAGI. Here the CDR3 DNA reads TGTGCCAGCAGTTCACGACAGGGTACGAGAAACACCATATATTTT. Translating it yields CASSSRQGTRNTIYF.

The V gene is TRBV14, the J gene TRBJ2-3; D not resolved. The CDR3 contains 13 residues. The ends were cut back, 0 bases at V and 4 bases at J, with 5 bases in the middle. The V gene's germline CDR1 is SGHDN and CDR2 FVKESK. CDR3 bases: TGTGCCAGCAGCCAAGACATCCCAGATACGCAGTATTTT. Its translation: CASSQDIPDTQYF.

V gene TRBV10-1 combines with J gene TRBJ2-1; 10 bases match TRBD2. CDR1 WNHNN and CDR2 SYGVQD come from the germline V gene (reference sequence). Unmatched junction bases numbered 7, after V lost 3 bases and J lost 8 bases. The CDR3 has 15 residues. This CDR3 reads CASSDSSSGSYEQFF. The CDR3 coding sequence is TGCGCCAGCAGTGATTCCTCTAGCGGGAGTTATGAGCAGTTCTTC.

This sequence joins TRBV5-6 and TRBJ1-5; weak D call: TRBD1 (5 bases). Trimming removed 4 bases from V and 4 bases from J, with 9 bases in between. This CDR3 region has 13 residues. Germline CDR1 reads SGHDT; CDR2 reads YYEEEE. As DNA, the CDR3 is TGTGCCAGCAGCCCCCGACAGAATCAGCCCCAGCATTTT. Encoded protein: CASSPRQNQPQHF.

V usage is TRBV7-2 and J usage is TRBJ2-1; D is unresolved. CDR1 and CDR2 from the germline V gene are SGHTA and FQGNSA. V dropped 8 bases and J dropped 8 bases, with 10 bases sitting between them. The CDR3 consists of 11 residues. The CDR3 loop is CASEVLYEQFF. DNA of the CDR3: TGTGCCAGCGAAGTACTCTATGAGCAGTTCTTC.

The J gene is TRBJ2-7, the V gene TRBV20-1; D not resolved. Germline CDR1 DFQATT, CDR2 SNEGSKA (reference sequence). The CDR3 covers 11 residues. Trimming took off 3 bases at V and 7 bases at J, with 10 bases between the two ends. The CDR3 spells CSASDGWEQYF. Written as DNA, the CDR3 is TGCAGTGCTAGTGACGGGTGGGAGCAGTACTTC.